The 32 T cell receptor beta chains below all came from one sample that was sequenced in a study of T cells in Graves' hyperthyroidism and ophthalmopathy. It was RNA transcripts that yielded the amplified TCR beta CDR3 regions. An initial round of RT-PCR targeting the TCR CDR3 relied on the HTBI primer set. TCRdb processed the multiplex PCR reads anew with MiXCR; each CDR3 protein has one entry. The data hold 330,000 or so distinct CDR3 sequences, with around 19% observed a single time. Sequences were obtained from blood. These receptors were collected from a man aged 50-60 years with Graves' ophthalmopathy.

The rearrangement joins TRBV24-1 to TRBJ2-5, with D tentatively TRBD1 (6 bases). V was clipped by 4 bases and J by 10 bases, with 21 bases between them. From germline, CDR1 is KGHDR and CDR2 SFDVKD. The CDR3 has 15 residues. DNA of the CDR3: TGTGCCACCAGTGAAACTGGGACGCCGACCAGGGGCCAGTACTTC. This gives the protein CATSETGTPTRGQYF.

A few counts support this clonotype. V gene TRBV5-1 combines with J gene TRBJ1-3; D ambiguous. The CDR3 is made up of 13 amino acids. Germline lookup yields CDR1 SGHRS and CDR2 YFSETQ. V gave up 6 bases and J gave up 0 bases, with 7 bases separating them. The CDR3 coding sequence is TGCGCCAGCATGGGCGACTCTGGAAACACCATATATTTT. As protein: CASMGDSGNTIYF.

The chain employs TRBV27 and TRBJ2-6; D not resolved. Germline V gene lookup returns CDR1 MNHEY and CDR2 SMNVEV (reference sequence). This CDR3 is 16 amino acids long. With 2 bases removed from V and 2 bases from J, the gap between germline ends came to 10 bases. The CDR3 loop is CASSLRPNPGANVLTF. The CDR3 coding sequence is TGTGCCAGCAGTTTAAGGCCGAACCCTGGGGCCAACGTCCTGACTTTC.

As concerns this clonotype: This clone may be a read error of a much larger clone one base away. The V gene is TRBV5-1, the J gene TRBJ1-6; D is unresolved. Looked up from germline, CDR1 is SGHRS and CDR2 is YFSETQ. Trimming pared 0 bases from V and 6 bases from J, leaving 10 bases between. This CDR3 has 15 residues. This CDR3 reads CASSLDADSNSPLHF. DNA of the CDR3: TGCGCCAGCAGCTTGGATGCAGATTCTAATTCACCCCTCCACTTT. Full variable domain (rest looked up from reference TRBV5-1 and TRBJ1-6): KAGVTQTPRYLIKTRGQQVTLSCSPISGHRSVSWYQQTPGQGLQFLFEYFSETQRNKGNFPGRFSGRQFSNSRSEMNVSTLELGDSALYLCASSLDADSNSPLHFGNGTRLTVT.

This clonotype was seen a handful of times. As DNA, the CDR3 is TGTGCCAGCAGTCCGGGAGGGGGCTCCTACGAGCAGTACTTC. Translating gives CASSPGGGSYEQYF. The chain uses TRBV12-3 or TRBV12-4 and TRBJ2-7; TRBD2 agrees at 8 bases. After removal of 5 bases from V and 0 bases from J, the junction contained 3 bases not matched to a gene. The CDR3 has 14 residues.

This clonotype was counted once. Being one base from a much bigger clone, this may be a read error. The rearrangement joins TRBV20-1 to TRBJ2-5; 8 bases line up with TRBD1. In germline, CDR1 is DFQATT, CDR2 SNEGSKA (reference sequence). CDR3 length: 14 residues. The chain's CDR3 is CSALTPGGPETQHF. For the CDR3, the DNA is TGCAGTGCTCTAACGCCAGGGGGCCCAGAGACCCAGCACTTC.

This clonotype has only a few counts. The V gene is TRBV6-1, the J gene TRBJ2-7; no firm D call. The germline CDR1 and CDR2 sequences are MNHNS and SASEGT. V was shortened by 5 bases and J by 0 bases, with 8 bases between the two germline ends. This CDR3 region has 13 residues. DNA for the CDR3: TGTGCCAGCAGTTCCTGGGACTCCTACGAGCAGTACTTC. Translated: CASSSWDSYEQYF.

There are a few counts of this clonotype. The CDR3 protein is CASSQERQFYEQYF. Here the CDR3 DNA reads TGCGCCAGCAGCCAAGAACGTCAGTTCTACGAGCAGTACTTC. The chain employs TRBV4-1 and TRBJ2-7, with unresolved D. Germline V lookup: CDR1 MGHRA, CDR2 YSYEKL. The CDR3 runs 14 residues. V was shortened by 0 bases and J by 3 bases, with 9 bases between the two germline ends.

The chain uses TRBV5-6 and TRBJ1-5; maybe TRBD1 (5 bases). V was shortened by 0 bases and J by 0 bases, with 19 bases between the two germline ends. The CDR3 extends over 19 amino acids. Germline V gene data show CDR1 as SGHDT and CDR2 as YYEEEE. The CDR3 loop reads CASSLAGGLGRDSNQPQHF. CDR3 nucleotide sequence: TGTGCCAGCAGCTTGGCGGGTGGCTTGGGACGGGATAGCAATCAGCCCCAGCATTTT. Based on the CDR3 plus reference TRBV5-6 and TRBJ1-5, the full variable domain is DAGVTQSPTHLIKTRGQQVTLRCSPKSGHDTVSWYQQALGQGPQFIFQYYEEEERQRGNFPDRFSGHQFPNYSSELNVNALLLGDSALYLCASSLAGGLGRDSNQPQHFGDGTRLSIL.

This clonotype was observed at least ten times. This chain uses TRBV28 with TRBJ2-7, with unresolved D. The CDR3 loop spans 14 amino acids. Germline CDR1 and CDR2: MDHEN and SYDVKM. Between the trimmed V and J ends, which lost 10 bases and 0 bases, there was a span of 16 bases. The CDR3 nucleotides read TGTGCCACCCTATCTTCGGCGAGCTCCTACGAGCAGTACTTC. Its protein is CATLSSASSYEQYF.

This rearrangement joins TRBV9 to TRBJ1-5; 8 nucleotides line up with TRBD1. The CDR3 runs to 14 residues. Germline values: CDR1 SGDLS, CDR2 YYNGEE. Trimming at V came to 0 bases and at J to 7 bases, leaving 3 bases not matched to a gene. The CDR3 reads CASSVESGGQPQHF. In DNA form, the CDR3 reads TGTGCCAGCAGCGTAGAATCAGGGGGCCAGCCCCAGCATTTT. Looking up the rest from reference TRBV9 and TRBJ1-5 gives the full variable domain: DSGVTQTPKHLITATGQRVTLRCSPRSGDLSVYWYQQSLDQGLQFLIQYYNGEERAKGNILERFSAQQFPDLHSELNLSSLELGDSALYFCASSVESGGQPQHFGDGTRLSIL.

As DNA, the CDR3 is TGTGCCAGCAGCTTAGTTCGCGACATCGCCTTGAACACTGAAGCTTTCTTT. It specifies CASSLVRDIALNTEAFF. The chain employs TRBV7-9 and TRBJ1-1; no firm D call. V lost 1 base and J 0 bases, leaving 15 bases between the germline ends. This CDR3 is built from 17 residues. Per the germline V gene, CDR1 is SEHNR and CDR2 is FQNEAQ (reference sequence).

The V and J genes are TRBV12-3 or TRBV12-4 and TRBJ2-2; tentative D call: TRBD2 (5 bases). The CDR3 runs to 14 residues. V shed 6 bases and J shed 3 bases, with 11 bases lying between them. CDR3 nucleotide sequence: TGTGCCAGCAGCCGAGGGTCGGACACCGGGGAGCTGTTTTTT. It is translated as CASSRGSDTGELFF.

In this sample, this clonotype turned up a few times. The chain is built from TRBV28 and TRBJ2-3; D gene ambiguous. The germline gives CDR1 MDHEN, CDR2 SYDVKM. The length of the CDR3 is 15 residues. Trimming left V 6 bases short and J 0 bases short, with 13 bases between. The CDR3 protein is CASSSAWTSTDTQYF. The CDR3 DNA reads as TGTGCCAGCAGCTCAGCTTGGACCAGCACAGATACGCAGTATTTT.

In this sample, this clonotype turned up a few times. This chain links TRBV29-1 with TRBJ1-1; 7 bases are shared with TRBD1. Germline loops: CDR1 SQVTM, CDR2 ANQGSEA. Trimming took 3 bases from V and 3 from J; bases not matched to a gene: 7. There are 14 residues in the CDR3. The CDR3 DNA sequence: TGCAGCGTTGAGAGACAGGGCCCTGACACTGAAGCTTTCTTT. As protein: CSVERQGPDTEAFF. The full variable domain, in which reference TRBV29-1 and TRBJ1-1 provide the parts outside the CDR3, is SAVISQKPSRDICQRGTSLTIQCQVDSQVTMMFWYRQQPGQSLTLIATANQGSEATYESGFVIDKFPISRPNLTFSTLTVSNMSPEDSSIYLCSVERQGPDTEAFFGQGTRLTVV.

At least ten counts were recorded for this clonotype. The V call is TRBV6-5, the J call TRBJ2-3; D remains ambiguous. The CDR3 is made up of 16 amino acids. Germline V gene lookup returns CDR1 MNHEY and CDR2 SVGAGI. V was pared by 0 bases and J by 6 bases, with 16 bases between. CDR3 loop: CASSYSGPKGSDTQYF. CDR3 in DNA: TGTGCCAGCAGTTACTCGGGTCCAAAGGGCAGCGATACGCAGTATTTT.

As concerns this clonotype: This may come from a read error, since a much larger clone is one base off. The rearrangement joins TRBV28 to TRBJ2-5; 11 nucleotides align to TRBD1. This CDR3 comprises 17 residues. V shed 5 bases, J shed 1 base, and the junction held 9 bases outside the gene matches. Germline assignment: CDR1 MDHEN and CDR2 SYDVKM. The CDR3 protein is CASSPAWGTGGQETQYF. CDR3 DNA sequence: TGTGCCAGCAGTCCCGCTTGGGGGACAGGGGGCCAAGAGACCCAGTACTTC.

The sample holds many counts of this clonotype. The chain couples TRBV12-3 or TRBV12-4 to TRBJ1-2; no clear D. V dropped 6 bases and J dropped 8 bases, with 10 bases sitting between them. There are 11 residues in the CDR3. CDR3: CASSLVGGYTF. DNA for the CDR3: TGTGCCAGCAGCCTCGTTGGAGGCTACACCTTC.

The rearrangement joins TRBV4-1 to TRBJ2-5; 10 bases align to TRBD2. Germline lookup yields CDR1 MGHRA and CDR2 YSYEKL. V gave up 4 bases and J gave up 3 bases; unmatched junction bases: 8. CDR3 length: 16 residues. The CDR3: CASSLPGLATKETQYF. DNA of the CDR3: TGCGCCAGCAGCCTCCCGGGACTAGCGACTAAAGAGACCCAGTACTTC.

This clonotype was seen many times. The CDR3 DNA reads as TGTGCCAGCAGTTTCCGGGGGGCGCGCGAGCAGTACTTC. Its translation is CASSFRGAREQYF. This chain uses TRBV28 with TRBJ2-7; weak D call: TRBD2 (7 bases). Germline lookup yields CDR1 MDHEN and CDR2 SYDVKM. Between the trimmed V and J ends, which lost 3 bases and 6 bases, there was a span of 12 bases. This CDR3 comprises 13 residues.

This clonotype was detected ten times or more. The chain has TRBV13 and TRBJ1-2; possibly TRBD1 for D (6 bases). This CDR3 has 18 residues. Germline V gene data show CDR1 as PRHDT and CDR2 as FYEKMQ (reference sequence). Trimming shortened V by 1 base and J by 5 bases, and 23 bases separated the two germline ends. This chain's CDR3 is CASSLEGNRERAWYGYTF. CDR3 DNA: TGTGCCAGCAGCTTAGAGGGAAACAGGGAAAGGGCTTGGTATGGCTACACCTTC.

This clonotype was found many times. V and J are TRBV13 and TRBJ2-7, with D perhaps TRBD1 (7 bases). V shed 3 bases and J shed 7 bases, with 16 bases lying between them. CDR3 length: 14 amino acids. The germline gives CDR1 PRHDT, CDR2 FYEKMQ (reference sequence). The CDR3 sequence is CASSLTGRNLEQYF. As DNA, the CDR3 is TGTGCCAGCAGCTTGACAGGGAGGAATTTGGAGCAGTACTTC.

This chain links TRBV12-3 or TRBV12-4 with TRBJ2-1; D gene ambiguous. The CDR3 runs to 15 residues. Trimming left V 1 base short and J 2 bases short, with 9 bases between. The CDR3 is CASSLVRRAYNEQFF. The CDR3 bases are TGTGCCAGCAGTTTAGTGCGGAGAGCCTACAATGAGCAGTTCTTC.

This clonotype has a count of ten or more. The chain links TRBV7-6 to TRBJ2-3, with D possibly being TRBD1 (6 bases). This CDR3 is 14 amino acids long. Germline CDR1 and CDR2: SGHVS and FNYEAQ. V was trimmed by 3 bases and J by 6 bases, leaving 13 bases between them. The CDR3 is CASSLDSGEDTQYF. As DNA, the CDR3 is TGTGCCAGCAGCTTGGACTCAGGGGAGGATACGCAGTATTTT.

The sample holds many counts of this clonotype. This chain links TRBV2 with TRBJ2-7; TRBD2 might be the D (5 bases). The CDR3 runs 15 residues. V lost 1 base and J 9 bases, leaving 19 bases between the germline ends. The germline V gene encodes CDR1 SNHLY and CDR2 FYNNEI. CDR3 nucleotides: TGTGCCAGCAGTGAAGGGGGAGCTCCTCAGTTGTGGCAGTACTTC. Residues: CASSEGGAPQLWQYF.

This clonotype was detected ten times or more. The rearrangement links TRBV3-1 to TRBJ2-1; D is ambiguous. The CDR3 consists of 11 residues. V was shortened by 1 base and J by 8 bases, with 3 bases between the two germline ends. Germline lookup yields CDR1 LGHDT and CDR2 YNNKEL (reference sequence). This chain's CDR3 is CASSQADEQFF. CDR3 bases: TGTGCCAGCAGCCAAGCCGATGAGCAGTTCTTC.

This clonotype was seen repeatedly, ten times or more. The DNA of the CDR3 is TGTGCCAGCAGTTACTCGTGGCGGGAGGACTACGAGCAGTACTTC. Amino acid sequence: CASSYSWREDYEQYF. This chain connects TRBV6-2 or TRBV6-3 to TRBJ2-7, with TRBD2 matching 8 bases. After removal of 0 bases from V and 3 bases from J, the junction contained 4 bases not matched to a gene. CDR1 is MNHEY, CDR2 SVGEGT, per germline. This CDR3 has 15 residues.

There are a few counts of this clonotype. The CDR3 DNA reads TGTGCCTCCTCTCAGGGACTAGCCCGCTACGAGCAGTACTTC. Its protein is CASSQGLARYEQYF. This chain joins TRBV10-3 and TRBJ2-7, with 9 bases matching TRBD2. CDR3 size: 14 residues. The V and J ends lost 11 bases and 3 bases, in that order; junction bases with no gene match: 11. Germline V lookup: CDR1 ENHRY, CDR2 SYGVKD.

This clonotype has only a few counts. The chain joins TRBV19 to TRBJ2-1; D gene ambiguous. The CDR3 length is 15 residues. CDR1 and CDR2 from the germline V gene are LNHDA and SQIVND (reference sequence). Trimming pared 3 bases from V and 2 bases from J, leaving 11 bases between. The CDR3 nucleotides read TGTGCCAGTAGTATGTCTAGACCGACCTACAATGAGCAGTTCTTC. Protein sequence: CASSMSRPTYNEQFF.

The sample holds a few counts of this clonotype. This rearrangement joins TRBV28 to TRBJ1-6; unclear D gene. Germline CDR1 is MDHEN and CDR2 is SYDVKM. This CDR3 spans 12 amino acids. The V end was cut by 7 bases, the J end by 9 bases, with 10 bases between. In DNA form, the CDR3 reads TGTGCCAGCACGGTGGACGTTTCACCCCTCCACTTT. This encodes CASTVDVSPLHF.

This clonotype showed up many times. V is TRBV28 and J is TRBJ2-1, with D tentatively TRBD1 (6 bases). The CDR3 sequence is 15 residues long. Trimming removed 7 bases at V and 6 bases at J, with 19 bases between. Germline V gene data show CDR1 as MDHEN and CDR2 as SYDVKM. This CDR3 is CASKTRGTGINEQFF. The DNA for the CDR3 is TGTGCCAGCAAAACCCGCGGAACAGGGATCAATGAGCAGTTCTTC.

V is TRBV5-1 and J is TRBJ1-6; D is perhaps TRBD1 (5 bases). With 0 bases removed from V and 8 bases from J, the gap between germline ends came to 15 bases. This CDR3 is 16 amino acids long. Per the germline V gene, CDR1 is SGHRS and CDR2 is YFSETQ. The CDR3 DNA reads TGCGCCAGCAGCTTGGCCGGGCAGGGACCTTATTCACCCCTCCACTTT. Amino acid sequence: CASSLAGQGPYSPLHF.